The rows below give T cell receptor beta chains drawn from one sample of a study of blood T cells in healthy people across ages. TCRdb itself ran the 5' RACE reads through MiXCR, one entry per CDR3 protein. The sample holds hundreds of thousands of distinct CDR3 sequences, more than 45% seen once. Sequenced sample: blood. All receptors derive from a man under 40 in good health. Both conserved end residues are part of each CDR3. Each record gives: clone size, CDR3 length, D gene, J gene, V gene, CDR3 DNA, CDR3 protein. D genes are given only for firm matches. Only some rows state a clone size, as once, few, many or a class for expanded clones.

clone_size: NA; cdr3_length: 16; d_call: TRBD2; j_call: TRBJ2-1; v_call: TRBV20-1; cdr3_nt: TGCAGTGCTACTGGGGCTAGCGGGAGTCTCGACAATGAGCAGTTCTTC; cdr3_aa: CSATGASGSLDNEQFF
clone_size: NA; cdr3_length: 15; d_call: TRBD1; j_call: TRBJ1-2; v_call: TRBV5-1; cdr3_nt: TGCGCCAGCAGCACCTGGGGACAGAGAGACTATGGCTACACCTTC; cdr3_aa: CASSTWGQRDYGYTF
clone_size: NA; cdr3_length: 15; d_call: TRBD1; j_call: TRBJ2-7; v_call: TRBV20-1; cdr3_nt: TGCAGTGCTAGGAAAACCGGGACAGGGCGGTACGAGCAGTACTTC; cdr3_aa: CSARKTGTGRYEQYF
clone_size: NA; cdr3_length: 14; d_call: TRBD1; j_call: TRBJ2-7; v_call: TRBV12-3/TRBV12-4; cdr3_nt: TGTGCCAGCAGTTTCTCAGGGACAGGAAATGAGCAGTACTTC; cdr3_aa: CASSFSGTGNEQYF
clone_size: few; cdr3_length: 12; d_call: NA; j_call: TRBJ1-5; v_call: TRBV25-1; cdr3_nt: TGTGCCAGCAGTGAGGGTGATCAGCCCCAGCATTTT; cdr3_aa: CASSEGDQPQHF
clone_size: NA; cdr3_length: 14; d_call: TRBD1; j_call: TRBJ2-1; v_call: TRBV29-1; cdr3_nt: TGCAGCGTCGAAAGACAGGGGGCTTACAATGAGCAGTTCTTC; cdr3_aa: CSVERQGAYNEQFF
clone_size: few; cdr3_length: 15; d_call: TRBD1; j_call: TRBJ1-1; v_call: TRBV7-9; cdr3_nt: TGTGCCAGCAGCTTAGATCAGGGGGCCGGCACTGAAGCTTTCTTT; cdr3_aa: CASSLDQGAGTEAFF
clone_size: NA; cdr3_length: 12; d_call: NA; j_call: TRBJ2-7; v_call: TRBV24-1; cdr3_nt: TGTGCCACCAGCTCAGGGCAGAGCGAGCAGTACTTC; cdr3_aa: CATSSGQSEQYF
clone_size: NA; cdr3_length: 15; d_call: NA; j_call: TRBJ2-7; v_call: TRBV4-2; cdr3_nt: TGTGCCAGCAGCCAGGGTACCGGGATCTTCTACGAGCAGTACTTC; cdr3_aa: CASSQGTGIFYEQYF
clone_size: NA; cdr3_length: 13; d_call: NA; j_call: TRBJ2-7; v_call: TRBV4-3; cdr3_nt: TGCGCCAGCAGCCAAGGATCAAGATACGAGCAGTACTTC; cdr3_aa: CASSQGSRYEQYF
clone_size: few; cdr3_length: 14; d_call: TRBD1; j_call: TRBJ1-2; v_call: TRBV30; cdr3_nt: TGTGCCTGGACTCAAAGGACAGGGATCGGTGGCTACACCTTC; cdr3_aa: CAWTQRTGIGGYTF
clone_size: NA; cdr3_length: 15; d_call: TRBD2; j_call: TRBJ2-5; v_call: TRBV12-3/TRBV12-4; cdr3_nt: TGTGCCAGCAGTTTAAGTGGGACTAGGGCACAGACCCAGTACTTC; cdr3_aa: CASSLSGTRAQTQYF
clone_size: NA; cdr3_length: 15; d_call: TRBD2; j_call: TRBJ2-7; v_call: TRBV28; cdr3_nt: TGTGCCAGCAGTTCTCCAGCGGGAGGGACCTACGAGCAGTACTTC; cdr3_aa: CASSSPAGGTYEQYF
clone_size: NA; cdr3_length: 19; d_call: NA; j_call: TRBJ2-1; v_call: TRBV6-4; cdr3_nt: TGTGCCAGCAGTGAAGAGGGGGGGACCTATAGGAGCTCCTACAATGAGCAGTTCTTC; cdr3_aa: CASSEEGGTYRSSYNEQFF
clone_size: NA; cdr3_length: 13; d_call: NA; j_call: TRBJ2-3; v_call: TRBV20-1; cdr3_nt: TGCAGTGCCAAACGATCTGGGCTCCGTACGCAGTATTTT; cdr3_aa: CSAKRSGLRTQYF
clone_size: few; cdr3_length: 12; d_call: NA; j_call: TRBJ1-2; v_call: TRBV21-1; cdr3_nt: TGTGCCAGCAGGGTCGTGGTGCCGGGCTACACCTTC; cdr3_aa: CASRVVVPGYTF
clone_size: NA; cdr3_length: 15; d_call: NA; j_call: TRBJ2-3; v_call: TRBV5-1; cdr3_nt: TGCGCCAGCAGCTTGGGGTACCTTGGCACAGATACGCAGTATTTT; cdr3_aa: CASSLGYLGTDTQYF
clone_size: NA; cdr3_length: 14; d_call: NA; j_call: TRBJ2-7; v_call: TRBV27; cdr3_nt: TGTGCCAGCCAGAAGGTTCAGGGTGTCTACGAGCAGTACTTC; cdr3_aa: CASQKVQGVYEQYF
clone_size: NA; cdr3_length: 14; d_call: NA; j_call: TRBJ2-1; v_call: TRBV20-1; cdr3_nt: TGCAGTGCTAGATCCAGCGGTCTTACGGATGAGCAGTTCTTC; cdr3_aa: CSARSSGLTDEQFF
clone_size: once; cdr3_length: 18; d_call: TRBD2; j_call: TRBJ2-7; v_call: TRBV7-6; cdr3_nt: TGTGCCAGCAGCTGGACTAGCGGGATCGAAGATTGGACCTACGAGCAGTACTTC; cdr3_aa: CASSWTSGIEDWTYEQYF
clone_size: NA; cdr3_length: 14; d_call: NA; j_call: TRBJ2-1; v_call: TRBV20-1; cdr3_nt: TGCAGTGCTAGAGATGGCGCTAGCGCCAATGAGCAGTTCTTC; cdr3_aa: CSARDGASANEQFF
clone_size: many; cdr3_length: 11; d_call: NA; j_call: TRBJ2-7; v_call: TRBV20-1; cdr3_nt: TGCAGTGCTAGAGGGGGCTACGAGCAGTACTTC; cdr3_aa: CSARGGYEQYF
clone_size: NA; cdr3_length: 13; d_call: NA; j_call: TRBJ2-3; v_call: TRBV2; cdr3_nt: TGTGCCAGTAGGGGAGCCCCGGCGGGTACGCAGTATTTT; cdr3_aa: CASRGAPAGTQYF
clone_size: many; cdr3_length: 15; d_call: TRBD1; j_call: TRBJ1-5; v_call: TRBV20-1; cdr3_nt: TGCAGTGCTAGAGACCCGGGACAGGATGTGAAGCCCCAGCATTTT; cdr3_aa: CSARDPGQDVKPQHF
clone_size: few; cdr3_length: 15; d_call: NA; j_call: TRBJ2-7; v_call: TRBV3-1; cdr3_nt: TGTGCCAGCAGCCAAGTTCCGGGGACCTACTACGAGCAGTACTTC; cdr3_aa: CASSQVPGTYYEQYF
clone_size: NA; cdr3_length: 13; d_call: TRBD2; j_call: TRBJ2-3; v_call: TRBV12-3/TRBV12-4; cdr3_nt: TGTGCCAGCACCACGGGGGGGAGAGATACGCAGTATTTT; cdr3_aa: CASTTGGRDTQYF
clone_size: once; cdr3_length: 11; d_call: NA; j_call: TRBJ2-3; v_call: TRBV3-1; cdr3_nt: TGTGCCAGCAGCTCGGAGTATACGCAGTATTTT; cdr3_aa: CASSSEYTQYF
clone_size: NA; cdr3_length: 19; d_call: TRBD2; j_call: TRBJ2-1; v_call: TRBV7-3; cdr3_nt: TGTGCCAGCAGCCCAAACCCCGGGGCTAGCGGGAGGCTAGACAATGAGCAGTTCTTC; cdr3_aa: CASSPNPGASGRLDNEQFF
clone_size: NA; cdr3_length: 13; d_call: TRBD1; j_call: TRBJ2-7; v_call: TRBV3-1; cdr3_nt: TGTGCCAGCAGCGGGACAGGAATCTACGAGCAGTACTTC; cdr3_aa: CASSGTGIYEQYF
clone_size: NA; cdr3_length: 16; d_call: TRBD2; j_call: TRBJ2-1; v_call: TRBV5-5; cdr3_nt: TGTGCCAGCAGCCCAACCGTTAGCGGGGGGGGTAATGAGCAGTTCTTC; cdr3_aa: CASSPTVSGGGNEQFF
clone_size: few; cdr3_length: 14; d_call: NA; j_call: TRBJ1-1; v_call: TRBV12-3/TRBV12-4; cdr3_nt: TGTGCCAGCAGCCCTCTGGCCCAGCAGGGTGAAGCTTTCTTT; cdr3_aa: CASSPLAQQGEAFF